These 12 T cell receptor beta chains originate from one sample sequenced in a study of cytomegalovirus exposure and HLA in healthy donors. A multiplex PCR was run with 60 Vbeta primers and 13 Jbeta primers. TCRdb's table, derived via immunoSEQ multiplex PCR, lists solely in-frame clones and lacks some. The sample lists about 140,000 clones; about 75% were seen once. The sample comprised PBMCs. Receptors originate from a man aged 35-49 years in good health and CMV-seronegative.

This clone has more than one count but fewer than ten. This rearrangement joins TRBV27 to TRBJ1-2, with 7 bases that match TRBD1. CDR1 and CDR2 (germline): MNHEY, SMNVEV (reference sequence). This CDR3 contains 14 residues. V gave up 2 bases and J gave up 8 bases; unmatched junction bases: 8. CDR3 amino acids: CASSLTPGGNGYTF. Written as DNA, the CDR3 is TGTGCCAGCAGTTTAACCCCAGGGGGGAACGGCTACACCTTC.

CDR3 in amino acids: CASSYGQGGSGANVLTF. The CDR3 DNA is TGTGCCAGCTCATACGGACAGGGAGGCTCTGGGGCCAACGTCCTGACTTTC. The chain joins TRBV18 to TRBJ2-6; TRBD1 matches 8 bases. CDR1 KGHSH and CDR2 LQKENI come from the germline V gene. CDR3 size: 17 residues. Trimming cost V 5 bases and J 0 bases; bases outside gene matches: 6.

The rearrangement links TRBV6-4 to TRBJ2-3, with 9 bases that match TRBD2. CDR3 size: 16 residues. CDR1 is MRHNA, CDR2 SNTAGT, per germline. V shed 0 bases and J 2 bases; nucleotides not matched to a gene: 3. The CDR3 spells CASSDSAGGVTDTQYF. DNA for the CDR3: TGTGCCAGCAGTGACTCCGCGGGGGGGGTCACAGATACGCAGTATTTT.

The chain employs TRBV7-9 and TRBJ1-1; the match to TRBD1 covers 9 bases. Germline V gene data show CDR1 as SEHNR and CDR2 as FQNEAQ (reference sequence). This CDR3 comprises 15 residues. Losses at the gene ends were 5 bases for V and 1 base for J; bases not matched to a gene: 5. The CDR3 loop is CASSARQGGNTEAFF. The CDR3 DNA reads as TGTGCCAGCAGCGCCAGACAGGGGGGGAACACTGAAGCTTTCTTT.

The chain uses TRBV6-5 and TRBJ2-1, with 8 bases matching TRBD1. Trimming at V came to 6 bases and at J to 4 bases, leaving 5 bases not matched to a gene. Germline-derived CDR1 and CDR2 are MNHEY and SVGAGI. The CDR3 has 14 residues. The CDR3 here is CASRQDRAYNEQFF. CDR3 coding DNA: TGTGCCAGCAGGCAGGACAGGGCATACAATGAGCAGTTCTTC.

A few counts support this clone. Other DNA sequences in this specimen translate into the identical CDR3. This sequence joins TRBV6-5 and TRBJ1-1, with unresolved D. This CDR3 has 13 residues. CDR1 and CDR2 (germline): MNHEY, SVGAGI. Between the trimmed V and J ends, which lost 7 bases and 3 bases, there was a span of 12 bases. CDR3 loop: CASIPHRDTEAFF. CDR3 DNA: TGTGCCAGCATCCCCCATCGGGACACTGAAGCTTTCTTT.

This clone was seen a few times. The chain couples TRBV5-1 to TRBJ1-5; D unclear. In germline, CDR1 is SGHRS, CDR2 YFSETQ. The CDR3 spans 13 residues. Trimming removed 0 bases from V and 5 bases from J, with 6 bases in between. Here the CDR3 DNA reads TGCGCCAGCAGCTTGGAGTTAGATCAGCCCCAGCATTTT. Amino acid sequence: CASSLELDQPQHF.

The chain couples TRBV5-8 to TRBJ1-4; D perhaps matches TRBD1 (6 bases). Germline assignment: CDR1 SGHTS and CDR2 YDEGEE. The CDR3 is 15 amino acids. The ends were cut back, 0 bases at V and 0 bases at J, with 6 bases in the middle. CDR3 coding DNA: TGTGCCAGCAGCTTGGAGGGGGCAACTAATGAAAAACTGTTTTTT. Translating it yields CASSLEGATNEKLFF.

The chain joins TRBV5-1 to TRBJ2-3, with 9 bases lining up with TRBD1. Germline CDR1 reads SGHRS; CDR2 reads YFSETQ. The CDR3 has 17 residues. With 0 bases clipped from V and 1 base from J, the junction kept 6 bases outside the gene matches. CDR3 loop: CASSLEGQGWGTDTQYF. The CDR3 DNA sequence: TGCGCCAGCAGCTTGGAGGGACAGGGATGGGGCACAGATACGCAGTATTTT. Using reference TRBV5-1 and TRBJ2-3 for the parts outside the CDR3, the full variable domain is KAGVTQTPRYLIKTRGQQVTLSCSPISGHRSVSWYQQTPGQGLQFLFEYFSETQRNKGNFPGRFSGRQFSNSRSEMNVSTLELGDSALYLCASSLEGQGWGTDTQYFGPGTRLTVL.

The chain is built from TRBV19 and TRBJ2-1; 10 bases line up with TRBD2. The length of the CDR3 is 17 residues. V lost 6 bases to trimming and J lost 0 bases; unmatched junction nucleotides: 8. CDR1 and CDR2 (germline): LNHDA, SQIVND (reference sequence). CDR3 nucleotides: TGTGCCAGTAGGGGTAGCGGGGGGTTAAGCTCCTACAATGAGCAGTTCTTC. This encodes CASRGSGGLSSYNEQFF.

The V gene is TRBV27, the J gene TRBJ1-6; D is ambiguous. Germline V CDR1 and CDR2: MNHEY, SMNVEV (reference sequence). The V gene lost 5 bases and the J gene lost 4 bases, with 21 bases spanning the gap. The CDR3 has 18 amino acids. The CDR3: CASSPMAQALPYNSPLHF. CDR3 bases: TGTGCCAGCAGTCCCATGGCCCAGGCCCTTCCTTATAATTCACCCCTCCACTTT.

The rearrangement uses TRBV6-6 and TRBJ2-7, with TRBD2 identical over 14 bases. CDR1 and CDR2 from the germline V gene are MNHNY and SVGAGI (reference sequence). The CDR3 is 14 residues long. The V and J ends lost 7 bases and 3 bases, in that order; junction bases with no gene match: 2. CDR3 sequence: CASTTSGGDYEQYF. The CDR3 DNA reads as TGTGCCAGCACGACTAGCGGGGGGGACTACGAGCAGTACTTC.